Sequencing of this T cell receptor (beta chain) was carried out in a study of human T cells and chemical hapten exposure. General observations from the study: A positive correlation with patch test score was shown by PT1 expanded TCR counts.

J gave up 1 base and V 5 bases, and 10 bases lay outside the gene matches. The CDR3 length is 15 residues. The germline V gene has CDR1 DFQATT and CDR2 SNEGSKA (reference sequence). This clonotype has a handful of counts. The antigen is unknown. MiXCR, applied by TCRdb to the RACE reads, yields one record per CDR3 protein. The data contain tens of thousands of distinct CDR3 sequences, over 7.5% of them singletons. The time point was: patch test 1, 2 weeks after DPC sensitization. The treatment here: therapeutic diphenylcyclopropenone sensitization with weekly scalp DPC. Blood draws preceded each patch test application.

The receptor's source is a woman aged 40 to 50 with alopecia areata. Some clones in this sample may be carry-over from other donors' samples. This chain connects TRBV20-1 to TRBJ2-7, with 8 positions matching TRBD1. The sequenced sample was whole blood, obtained in connection with sensitization to the hapten diphenylcyclopropenone (DPC). CDR3 nucleotide sequence: TGCAGTGCTCGGCCCGGACAGGGCGAATCCTACGAGCAGTACTTC. This codes for CSARPGQGESYEQYF.